The text below deals with one TCR beta chain. The record originates from a study of cytomegalovirus exposure and HLA in healthy donors. The CDR3 covers 15 residues. Germline V gene sequence: CDR1 LNHDA, CDR2 SQIVND (reference sequence). V dropped 5 bases and J dropped 7 bases, with 18 bases sitting between them. The PCR had 60 Vbeta and 13 Jbeta primers. The repertoire was sequenced with immunoSEQ multiplex PCR; TCRdb's copy has only in-frame clones and lacks some. The repertoire holds 140,000 to 150,000 clones, 77% seen once, with 3.5% to 5% in the top ten. This sequence was found in a male donor in good health and CMV-seronegative. The sequenced material came from PBMCs. The V and J genes are TRBV19 and TRBJ1-5, with D perhaps matching TRBD1 (5 bases). CDR3 loop: CASSSGTSGGQPQHF. CDR3 nucleotides: TGTGCCAGTAGTTCCGGGACCTCGGGGGGGCAGCCCCAGCATTTT.